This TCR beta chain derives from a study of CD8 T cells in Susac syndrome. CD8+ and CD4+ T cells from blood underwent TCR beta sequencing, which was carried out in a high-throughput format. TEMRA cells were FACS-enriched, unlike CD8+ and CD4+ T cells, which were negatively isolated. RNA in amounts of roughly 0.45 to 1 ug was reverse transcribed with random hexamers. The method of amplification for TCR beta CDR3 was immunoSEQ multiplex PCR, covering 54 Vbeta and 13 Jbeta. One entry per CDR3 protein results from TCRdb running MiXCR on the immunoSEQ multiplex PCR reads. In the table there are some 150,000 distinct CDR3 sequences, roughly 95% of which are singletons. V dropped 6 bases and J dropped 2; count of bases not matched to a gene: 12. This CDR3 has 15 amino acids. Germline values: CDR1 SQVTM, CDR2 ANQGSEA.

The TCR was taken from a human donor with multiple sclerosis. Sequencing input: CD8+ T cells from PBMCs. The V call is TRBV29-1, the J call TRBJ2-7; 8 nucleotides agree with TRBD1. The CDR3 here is CSVLLHQTGAYEQYF. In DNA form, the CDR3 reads TGCAGCGTCCTACTTCACCAGACAGGGGCCTACGAGCAGTACTTC.